This T cell receptor beta chain was documented in a study of T cells in tuberculosis. Turning to the study itself: In South Africa, adults with active tuberculosis were compared with IGRA-negative and latently infected IGRA-positive adolescents. Study-level findings and limits: GEM motif frequencies gave over 55% accuracy; the GMM repertoire gave roughly 87%. Selection depended on which cryopreserved specimens were available.

Clones were sequenced by immunoSEQ multiplex PCR, and TCRdb holds only the in-frame ones, with some missing. The data hold around 38,000 clones, with 85% to 95% observed a single time. Germline CDR1 and CDR2: MGHRA and YSYEKL. V lost 2 bases and J lost 7, with 17 bases in between. The CDR3 extends over 15 amino acids. As to this clone: Its antigen remains unidentified.

This receptor was taken from a donor aged 5-35 years with latent tuberculosis or without tuberculosis infection. The chain recombines TRBV4-1 with TRBJ1-2; a possible D gene is TRBD1 (5 bases). The source material was PBMCs. The CDR3 sequence: CASSQTAWGGGGYTF. The DNA for the CDR3 is TGCGCCAGCAGCCAAACTGCGTGGGGGGGTGGTGGCTACACCTTC.